The clone carrying this T cell receptor beta chain has more than one count but fewer than ten. CDR3 length equals 18 residues. This specimen belongs to a study of blood T cell repertoires in COVID-19. The data were produced by immunoSEQ multiplex PCR, yet TCRdb's version contains in-frame clones alone and is incomplete. The sample lists approximately 250,000 clones, around nine tenths occurring once. This TCR was recovered from a man in his forties with active or convalescent COVID-19. The V and J genes are TRBV1 and TRBJ2-5; the table's D call TRBD2 went unverified against the DNA. TRBV1 is a recognized pseudogene. The specimen sequenced was peripheral blood. The CDR3 reads CTSSRGAQKSRGKETQYF. The CDR3 region has the DNA TGCACCAGCAGCCGAGGGGCGCAGAAATCGCGGGGGAAAGAGACCCAGTACTTC.